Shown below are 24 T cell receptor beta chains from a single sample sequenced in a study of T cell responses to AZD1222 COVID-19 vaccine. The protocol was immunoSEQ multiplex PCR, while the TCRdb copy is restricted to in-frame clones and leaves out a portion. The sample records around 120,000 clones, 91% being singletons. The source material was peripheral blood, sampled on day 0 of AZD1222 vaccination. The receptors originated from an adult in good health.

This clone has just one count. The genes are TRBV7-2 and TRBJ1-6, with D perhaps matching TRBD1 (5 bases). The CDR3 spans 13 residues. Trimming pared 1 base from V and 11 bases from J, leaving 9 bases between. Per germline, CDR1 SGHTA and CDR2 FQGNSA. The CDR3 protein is CASSLGGVTPLHF. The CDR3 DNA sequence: TGTGCCAGCAGCTTAGGGGGGGTTACACCCCTCCACTTT.

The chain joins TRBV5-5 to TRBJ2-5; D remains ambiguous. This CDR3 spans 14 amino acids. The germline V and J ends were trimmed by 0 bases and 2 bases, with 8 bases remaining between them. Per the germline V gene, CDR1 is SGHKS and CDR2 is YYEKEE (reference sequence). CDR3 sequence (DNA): TGTGCCAGCAGCTTGGGTCTAGTACAAGAGACCCAGTACTTC. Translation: CASSLGLVQETQYF.

CDR3 sequence reads: CASSRTVGWNQPQHF. The CDR3 coding sequence is TGTGCCAGCAGCCGGACGGTGGGATGGAATCAGCCCCAGCATTTT. This rearrangement joins TRBV7-9 to TRBJ1-5; D is uncertain. There are 15 residues in the CDR3. The ends were cut back, 5 bases at V and 4 bases at J, with 15 bases in the middle. Germline CDR1 reads SEHNR; CDR2 reads FQNEAQ (reference sequence). Complete variable domain (other parts from reference TRBV7-9 and TRBJ1-5): DTGVSQNPRHKITKRGQNVTFRCDPISEHNRLYWYRQTLGQGPEFLTYFQNEAQLEKSRLLSDRFSAERPKGSFSTLEIQRTEQGDSAMYLCASSRTVGWNQPQHFGDGTRLSIL.

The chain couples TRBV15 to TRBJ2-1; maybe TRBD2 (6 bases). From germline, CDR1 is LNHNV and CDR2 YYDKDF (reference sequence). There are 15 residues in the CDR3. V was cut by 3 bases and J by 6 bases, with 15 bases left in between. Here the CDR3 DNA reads TGTGCCACCAGCAGCGGCGGGACCCTTCGCAATGAGCAGTTCTTC. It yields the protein CATSSGGTLRNEQFF.

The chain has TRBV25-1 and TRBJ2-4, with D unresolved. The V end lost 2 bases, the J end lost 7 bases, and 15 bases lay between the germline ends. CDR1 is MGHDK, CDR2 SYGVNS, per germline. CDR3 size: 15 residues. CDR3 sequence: CASSEAGRDLNIQYF. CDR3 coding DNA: TGTGCCAGCAGTGAAGCTGGTAGGGATTTGAACATTCAGTACTTC.

CDR3 residues: CASSRATPGREKASGNLLTDTQYF. In DNA form, the CDR3 reads TGTGCCAGCAGCCGCGCGACTCCGGGCCGCGAAAAGGCTAGCGGGAATTTACTCACAGATACGCAGTATTTT. The rearrangement links TRBV6-2 or TRBV6-3 to TRBJ2-3; 9 bases fit TRBD2. V lost 6 bases and J lost 2; bases outside the gene matches: 33. The CDR3 is 24 residues long. Germline-derived CDR1 and CDR2 are MNHEY and SVGEGT.

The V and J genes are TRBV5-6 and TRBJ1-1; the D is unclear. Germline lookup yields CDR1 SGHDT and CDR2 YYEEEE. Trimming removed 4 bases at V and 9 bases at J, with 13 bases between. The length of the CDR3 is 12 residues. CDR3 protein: CASSRPGTKAFF. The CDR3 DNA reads TGTGCCAGCAGCCGCCCCGGCACCAAAGCTTTCTTT.

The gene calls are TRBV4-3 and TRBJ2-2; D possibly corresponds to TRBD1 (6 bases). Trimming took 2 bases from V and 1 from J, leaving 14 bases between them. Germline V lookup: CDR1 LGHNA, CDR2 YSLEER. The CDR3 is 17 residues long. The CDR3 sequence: CASSQTAGTQNTGELFF. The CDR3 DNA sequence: TGCGCCAGCAGCCAAACAGCCGGGACACAGAACACCGGGGAGCTGTTTTTT.

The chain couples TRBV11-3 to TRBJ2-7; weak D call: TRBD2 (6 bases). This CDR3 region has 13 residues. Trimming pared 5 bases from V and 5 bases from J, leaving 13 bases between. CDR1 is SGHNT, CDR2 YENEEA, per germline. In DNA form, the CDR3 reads TGTGCCAGCAGCCGGGACTCTGAGGACGAGCAGTACTTC. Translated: CASSRDSEDEQYF.

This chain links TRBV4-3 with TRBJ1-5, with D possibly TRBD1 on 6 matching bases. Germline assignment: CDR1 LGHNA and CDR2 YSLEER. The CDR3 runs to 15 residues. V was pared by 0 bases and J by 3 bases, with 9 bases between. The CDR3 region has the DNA TGCGCCAGCAGCCAAGAAACAGGGATCAATCAGCCCCAGCATTTT. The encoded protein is CASSQETGINQPQHF.

In DNA form, the CDR3 reads TGTGCCACCAGGGATGGCGGGAGGGGATCCTACAATGAGCAGTTCTTC. This encodes CATRDGGRGSYNEQFF. This sequence joins TRBV15 and TRBJ2-1; 9 bases are a match to TRBD2. The junction had 7 bases not matched to a gene; V was cut back by 6 bases and J by 1 base. CDR1 LNHNV and CDR2 YYDKDF come from the germline V gene (reference sequence). The CDR3 totals 16 residues.

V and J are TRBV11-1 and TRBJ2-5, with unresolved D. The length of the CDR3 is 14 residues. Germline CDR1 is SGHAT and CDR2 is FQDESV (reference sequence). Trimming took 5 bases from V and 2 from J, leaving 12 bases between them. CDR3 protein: CASSPYHEQETQYF. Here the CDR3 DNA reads TGTGCCAGCAGCCCTTACCATGAACAAGAGACCCAGTACTTC.

The CDR3 spells CASNPSDRQPQHF. The CDR3 DNA follows: TGTGCCAGCAACCCAAGCGATCGCCAGCCCCAGCATTTT. V gene TRBV2 combines with J gene TRBJ1-5; D uncertain. The V end lost 7 bases, the J end lost 7 bases, and 14 bases lay between the germline ends. The CDR3 has 13 residues. Germline values: CDR1 SNHLY, CDR2 FYNNEI.

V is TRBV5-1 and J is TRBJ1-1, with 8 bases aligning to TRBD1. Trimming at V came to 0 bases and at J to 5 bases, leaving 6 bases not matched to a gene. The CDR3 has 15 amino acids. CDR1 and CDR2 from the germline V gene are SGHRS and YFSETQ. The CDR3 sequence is CASSLDGQGGTEAFF. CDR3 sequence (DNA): TGCGCCAGCAGCTTGGACGGACAGGGAGGTACTGAAGCTTTCTTT.

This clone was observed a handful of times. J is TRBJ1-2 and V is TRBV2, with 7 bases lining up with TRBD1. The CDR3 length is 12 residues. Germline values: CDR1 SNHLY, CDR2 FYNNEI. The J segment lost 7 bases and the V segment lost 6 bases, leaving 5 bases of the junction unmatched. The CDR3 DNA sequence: TGTGCCAGCAGGAGACAGGGCAGTGGCTACACCTTC. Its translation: CASRRQGSGYTF.

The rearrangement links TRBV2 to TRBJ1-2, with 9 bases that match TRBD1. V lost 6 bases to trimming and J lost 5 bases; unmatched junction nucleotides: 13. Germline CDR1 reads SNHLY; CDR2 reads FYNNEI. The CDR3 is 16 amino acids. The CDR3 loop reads CASSSPISGTGYGYTF. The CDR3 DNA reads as TGTGCCAGCAGCTCCCCCATTTCCGGGACAGGGTATGGCTACACCTTC.

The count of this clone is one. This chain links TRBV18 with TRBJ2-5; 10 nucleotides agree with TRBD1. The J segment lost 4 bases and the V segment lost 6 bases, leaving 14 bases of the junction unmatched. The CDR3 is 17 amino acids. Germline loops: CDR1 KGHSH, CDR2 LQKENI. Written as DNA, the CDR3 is TGTGCCAGCTCGCCGACTCCCGGGACAGGGGACCGAGAGACCCAGTACTTC. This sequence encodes CASSPTPGTGDRETQYF.

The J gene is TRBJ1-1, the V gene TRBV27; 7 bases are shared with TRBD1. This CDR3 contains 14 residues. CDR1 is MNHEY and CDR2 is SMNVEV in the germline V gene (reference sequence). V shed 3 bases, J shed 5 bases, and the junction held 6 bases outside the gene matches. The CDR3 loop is CASSFHRDRTEAFF. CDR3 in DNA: TGTGCCAGCAGTTTTCATCGGGACAGAACTGAAGCTTTCTTT.

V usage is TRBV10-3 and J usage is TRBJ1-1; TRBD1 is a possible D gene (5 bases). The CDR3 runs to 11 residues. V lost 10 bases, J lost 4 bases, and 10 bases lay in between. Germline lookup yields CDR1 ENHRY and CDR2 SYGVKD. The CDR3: CATAGTTEAFF. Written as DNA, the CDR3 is TGTGCCACCGCAGGGACCACTGAAGCTTTCTTT.

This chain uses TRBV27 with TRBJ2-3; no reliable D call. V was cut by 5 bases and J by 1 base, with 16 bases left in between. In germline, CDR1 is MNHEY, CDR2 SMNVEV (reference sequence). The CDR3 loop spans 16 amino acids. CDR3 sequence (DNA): TGTGCCAGCAGTCCGTCCGCTGGACGGGGCACAGATACGCAGTATTTT. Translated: CASSPSAGRGTDTQYF.

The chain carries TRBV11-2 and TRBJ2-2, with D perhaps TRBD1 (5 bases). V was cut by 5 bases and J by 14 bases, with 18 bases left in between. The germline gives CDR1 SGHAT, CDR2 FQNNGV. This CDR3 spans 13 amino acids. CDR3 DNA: TGTGCCAGCAGCGCCCTCGACTGGGGCGAACTGTTTTTT. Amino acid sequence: CASSALDWGELFF.

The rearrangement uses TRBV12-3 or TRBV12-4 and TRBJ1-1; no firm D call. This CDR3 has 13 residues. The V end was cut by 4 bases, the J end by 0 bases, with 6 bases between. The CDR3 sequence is CASSWIMNTEAFF. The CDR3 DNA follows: TGTGCCAGCAGTTGGATTATGAACACTGAAGCTTTCTTT.

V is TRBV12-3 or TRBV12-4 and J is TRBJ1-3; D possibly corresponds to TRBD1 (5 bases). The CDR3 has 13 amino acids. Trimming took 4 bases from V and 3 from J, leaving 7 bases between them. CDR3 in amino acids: CASSSGIGNTIYF. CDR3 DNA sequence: TGTGCCAGCAGTTCAGGGATTGGAAACACCATATATTTT.

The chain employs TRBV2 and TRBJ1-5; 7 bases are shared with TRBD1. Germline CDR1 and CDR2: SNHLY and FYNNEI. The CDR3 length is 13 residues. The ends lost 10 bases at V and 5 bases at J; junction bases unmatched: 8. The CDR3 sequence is CATTTGRDQPQHF. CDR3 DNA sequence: TGTGCCACAACGACAGGGCGCGATCAGCCCCAGCATTTT.